A single sample gave rise to the 2 T cell receptor beta chains below, sequenced in a study of CD8+CD57+ T cells in acquired aplastic anemia. Genomic DNA served as template for TCR beta VDJ and CDR3 profiling. One entry per CDR3 protein, called by TCRdb with MiXCR from the reads. Found here are over 200,000 distinct CDR3 sequences, approximately 57% of them singletons; the top ten hold approximately 30%. Sequencing was done on a sample of sorted CD4+, CD8+, or CD8+CD57+ T cells (not recorded which) from PBMCs. The receptor source for this set is a human donor in good health.

This clonotype has at least ten counts. The chain links TRBV2 to TRBJ2-1; 9 bases line up with TRBD1. CDR1 SNHLY and CDR2 FYNNEI come from the germline V gene. The V and J ends lost 8 bases and 3 bases, in that order; junction bases with no gene match: 14. CDR3 length equals 17 residues. CDR3 in amino acids: CASGTTGGLSHYNEQFF. CDR3 sequence (DNA): TGTGCCAGCGGCACAACAGGGGGCTTATCCCACTACAATGAGCAGTTCTTC.

The chain couples TRBV7-9 to TRBJ1-3, with 10 bases identical to TRBD1. The length of the CDR3 is 16 residues. Germline assignment: CDR1 SEHNR and CDR2 FQNEAQ (reference sequence). Trimming removed 5 bases from V and 7 bases from J; junction bases left unmatched: 11. The CDR3 reads CASSPRHGGQGNTIYF. The DNA of the CDR3 is TGTGCCAGCAGCCCACGACACGGGGGACAGGGGAACACCATATATTTT.